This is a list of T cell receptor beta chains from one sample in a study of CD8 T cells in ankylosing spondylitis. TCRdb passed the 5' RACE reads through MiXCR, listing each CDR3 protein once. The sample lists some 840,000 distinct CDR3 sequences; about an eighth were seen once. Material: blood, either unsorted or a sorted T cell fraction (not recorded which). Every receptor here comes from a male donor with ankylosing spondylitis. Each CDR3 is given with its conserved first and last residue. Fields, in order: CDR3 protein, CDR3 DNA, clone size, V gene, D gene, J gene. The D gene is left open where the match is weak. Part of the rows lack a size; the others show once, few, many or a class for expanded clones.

CASSLRTATDTQYF	TGCGCCAGCAGCCTCAGGACAGCTACAGATACGCAGTATTTT	many	TRBV4-3	-	TRBJ2-3
CATSSGETQYF	TGTGCCACCTCCTCGGGAGAGACCCAGTACTTC	-	TRBV19	-	TRBJ2-5
CATPGEAGGNQPQHF	TGTGCCACCCCAGGTGAGGCAGGGGGAAATCAGCCCCAGCATTTT	-	TRBV28	TRBD1	TRBJ1-5
CASSPRTGFTGANVLTF	TGTGCCAGCAGCCCCCGGACAGGGTTTACTGGGGCCAACGTCCTGACTTTC	few	TRBV21-1	-	TRBJ2-6
CASSMDRGFKKLFF	TGCGCCAGCAGCATGGACAGGGGGTTTAAAAAACTGTTTTTT	-	TRBV5-1	TRBD1	TRBJ1-4
CASSRKPPTSGIGVGELFF	TGCGCCAGCAGCCGGAAGCCGCCGACTAGCGGGATCGGTGTCGGGGAGCTGTTTTTT	-	TRBV5-1	TRBD2	TRBJ2-2
CSAVRTGSYEQYF	TGCAGTGCCGTCCGTACAGGGAGTTACGAGCAGTACTTC	many	TRBV20-1	-	TRBJ2-7
CASRPRQGPDYGYTF	TGTGCCAGCAGACCTCGACAGGGTCCCGACTATGGCTACACCTTC	few	TRBV27	TRBD1	TRBJ1-2
CSASGLAGDYEQYF	TGCAGTGCCTCTGGACTAGCGGGGGACTACGAGCAGTACTTC	few	TRBV20-1	TRBD2	TRBJ2-7
CASSRTGDSGEKLFF	TGTGCCAGCAGTCGGACAGGGGACAGTGGTGAAAAACTGTTTTTT	-	TRBV7-9	TRBD1	TRBJ1-4
CSARGHWTSGYSYEQYF	TGCAGTGCTAGGGGACATTGGACTAGCGGTTACTCCTACGAGCAGTACTTC	-	TRBV20-1	TRBD2	TRBJ2-7
CASSDRWEDTQYF	TGTGCCAGCAGTGATAGGTGGGAAGATACGCAGTATTTT	-	TRBV2	-	TRBJ2-3
CASSPPGQETQYF	TGTGCCAGCTCACCACCGGGCCAAGAGACCCAGTACTTC	many	TRBV18	-	TRBJ2-5
CSANYYTSGAYNEQFF	TGCAGTGCCAACTACTACACTAGCGGAGCGTACAATGAGCAGTTCTTC	-	TRBV20-1	TRBD2	TRBJ2-1
CASRSEGETQYF	TGTGCCAGCAGGTCTGAGGGTGAGACCCAGTACTTC	few	TRBV7-2	-	TRBJ2-5
CSSLAGRETQYF	TGCAGTTCTCTAGCGGGGAGGGAGACCCAGTACTTC	many	TRBV20-1	TRBD2	TRBJ2-5
CASSLAGRINEKLFF	TGTGCCAGCAGCTTAGCGGGCAGGATAAATGAAAAACTGTTTTTT	-	TRBV7-2	-	TRBJ1-4
CASSPLGSQETQYF	TGTGCCAGCTCACCTCTGGGGAGCCAAGAGACCCAGTACTTC	many	TRBV18	-	TRBJ2-5
CASSPYTASTDTQYF	TGTGCCAGCTCCCCTTATACAGCGAGCACAGATACGCAGTATTTT	few	TRBV18	-	TRBJ2-3
CSARDPTSGRPQTGELFF	TGCAGTGCTAGAGATCCCACTAGCGGGAGGCCCCAGACCGGGGAGCTGTTTTTT	many	TRBV20-1	TRBD2	TRBJ2-2
CASSRGHMSMNTEAFF	TGTGCCAGCAGCCGGGGACATATGTCGATGAACACTGAAGCTTTCTTT	-	TRBV6-1	-	TRBJ1-1
CASSYTTSSYNEQFF	TGTGCCAGCAGCTATACTACAAGCTCCTACAATGAGCAGTTCTTC	few	TRBV7-3	-	TRBJ2-1
CSVVGEVRGDTQYF	TGCAGCGTTGTCGGAGAAGTGCGTGGAGATACGCAGTATTTT	many	TRBV29-1	-	TRBJ2-3
CASSLRLSANTEAFF	TGTGCCAGCAGCTTACGACTTTCCGCTAACACTGAAGCTTTCTTT	many	TRBV7-2	-	TRBJ1-1
CSARDRGFGQYF	TGCAGTGCTAGAGATCGAGGATTTGGGCAGTATTTT	few	TRBV20-1	-	TRBJ2-3
CSVEWPSSNEQFF	TGCAGCGTTGAGTGGCCTAGCTCCAATGAGCAGTTCTTC	many	TRBV29-1	-	TRBJ2-1
CASSKNNPDLNTEAFF	TGTGCCAGCAGCAAAAACAACCCCGACCTGAACACTGAAGCTTTCTTT	-	TRBV5-5	-	TRBJ1-1
CSARDIRVPNQPQHF	TGCAGTGCTAGAGATATAAGGGTACCAAATCAGCCCCAGCATTTT	-	TRBV20-1	-	TRBJ1-5
CASSLDEGRTEAFF	TGCGCCAGCAGCTTGGATGAGGGAAGGACTGAAGCTTTCTTT	-	TRBV5-1	-	TRBJ1-1
CSARGMLGETQYF	TGCAGTGCTAGAGGAATGCTAGGTGAAACCCAGTACTTC	few	TRBV20-1	-	TRBJ2-5
CSARGLAGVRGVGTDTQYF	TGCAGTGCTAGGGGACTAGCGGGAGTAAGGGGGGTGGGCACAGATACGCAGTATTTT	-	TRBV20-1	TRBD2	TRBJ2-3
CASRLEPYYNEQFF	TGTGCCAGCAGACTTGAGCCCTACTACAATGAGCAGTTCTTC	many	TRBV27	-	TRBJ2-1
CSAPSGQVSTDTQYF	TGCAGCGCCCCCTCAGGGCAGGTTAGCACAGATACGCAGTATTTT	few	TRBV29-1	-	TRBJ2-3
CASSVSGSTYYEQYF	TGTGCCAGCAGCGTTAGCGGGAGCACTTACTACGAGCAGTACTTC	many	TRBV7-2	TRBD2	TRBJ2-7
CASSRDVTYEQYF	TGTGCCAGCAGCCGGGACGTTACCTACGAGCAGTACTTC	-	TRBV12-3/TRBV12-4	-	TRBJ2-7
CASSEVAPYEQYF	TGTGCCAGCAGTGAAGTGGCGCCCTACGAGCAGTACTTC	-	TRBV2	-	TRBJ2-7
CSAVYNEQFF	TGCAGTGCTGTCTACAATGAGCAGTTCTTC	many	TRBV20-1	-	TRBJ2-1
CASSLQSTEAFF	TGTGCCAGCAGCCTTCAGTCGACTGAAGCTTTCTTT	few	TRBV5-5	-	TRBJ1-1
CASSNSGRAPDTQYF	TGTGCCAGCTCCAATAGCGGGAGAGCCCCAGATACGCAGTATTTT	many	TRBV12-3/TRBV12-4	TRBD2	TRBJ2-3
CASSNILTGVDYGYTF	TGTGCCAGCAGCAACATTCTCACTGGGGTCGACTATGGCTACACCTTC	-	TRBV4-2	-	TRBJ1-2
CSANTVGQPQHF	TGCAGTGCTAACACGGTCGGACAGCCCCAGCATTTT	-	TRBV20-1	-	TRBJ1-5
CSVIRGTGYGYTF	TGCAGCGTTATTCGGGGAACGGGCTATGGCTACACCTTC	few	TRBV29-1	-	TRBJ1-2
CASSLVLGRSYNEQFF	TGTGCCAGCAGCTTGGTGTTGGGGCGATCCTACAATGAGCAGTTCTTC	few	TRBV7-6	-	TRBJ2-1
CASRAGGLNTEAFF	TGTGCCAGCAGGGCCGGGGGATTGAACACTGAAGCTTTCTTT	-	TRBV6-2/TRBV6-3	-	TRBJ1-1
CASGLQGSGNTIYF	TGTGCCAGCGGACTCCAGGGATCAGGAAACACCATATATTTT	few	TRBV7-9	-	TRBJ1-3
CASSARLAGVGNTQYF	TGTGCCAGCAGCGCCCGACTAGCGGGAGTTGGAAATACGCAGTATTTT	-	TRBV6-2/TRBV6-3	TRBD2	TRBJ2-3
CASSPGDGSREKLFF	TGTGCCAGCAGCCCGGGGGACGGATCGAGAGAAAAACTGTTTTTT	-	TRBV7-2	-	TRBJ1-4
CSASYNSPLHF	TGCAGTGCTAGCTATAATTCACCCCTCCACTTT	-	TRBV20-1	-	TRBJ1-6
CASSFFSGSVGEQYF	TGTGCCAGCAGCTTTTTTAGCGGGAGTGTTGGTGAGCAGTACTTC	few	TRBV7-2	TRBD2	TRBJ2-7
CSAGWADTQYF	TGCAGTGCGGGGTGGGCAGATACGCAGTATTTT	few	TRBV20-1	-	TRBJ2-3
CSALTLDTQYF	TGCAGTGCCCTGACCCTAGATACGCAGTATTTT	few	TRBV20-1	-	TRBJ2-3
CARSLAGGPDTQYF	TGTGCCAGAAGCTTGGCGGGGGGCCCAGATACGCAGTATTTT	few	TRBV5-3	-	TRBJ2-3
CASSSGIRTEVFF	TGCGCCAGCAGTTCCGGGATCCGCACTGAAGTTTTCTTT	few	TRBV5-1	-	TRBJ1-1
CATSGPSRTGELFF	TGTGCCACCAGTGGACCTTCCCGGACCGGGGAGCTGTTTTTT	few	TRBV24-1	-	TRBJ2-2
CASSAQTGSYEQYF	TGTGCCAGCAGCGCCCAGACAGGGTCCTACGAGCAGTACTTC	many	TRBV7-2	TRBD1	TRBJ2-7
CASSPRRQGASEAFF	TGTGCCAGCAGTCCCCGGAGACAGGGCGCTTCTGAAGCTTTCTTT	many	TRBV12-3/TRBV12-4	TRBD1	TRBJ1-1